A selection of T cell receptor beta chains follows, all from one sample in a study of shared clonotypes between healthy human individuals. Sequenced by immunoSEQ multiplex PCR; TCRdb stores in-frame clones only, minus some. The table lists roughly 650,000 clones, 90% to 97% of them singletons. Sequencing was carried out using naive CD8+ T cells sorted from blood. These TCRs come from a woman aged 25 to 39 in good health. Both conserved end residues are part of each CDR3. The D gene is left open where the match is weak. Clone size, where shown, is once, few, many, or a class for clones that have expanded.

size	V	J	D	DNA	CDR3
.	TRBV2	TRBJ1-2	.	TGTGCCAGCAGTTATCCAGCGACAGGAGAGGACGCTAACTATGGCTACACCTTC	CASSYPATGEDANYGYTF
.	TRBV2	TRBJ1-5	.	TGTGCCAGCTCGCCGGGGGTGGGCAATCAGCCCCAGCATTTT	CASSPGVGNQPQHF
.	TRBV29-1	TRBJ2-1	.	TGCAGCGTTTTACTTCGGGGGAATGAGCAGTTCTTC	CSVLLRGNEQFF
.	TRBV7-9	TRBJ2-7	.	TGTGCCAGCAGCCCCGCTTTACGGGTCGAGCAGTACTTC	CASSPALRVEQYF
.	TRBV4-1	TRBJ2-1	.	TGCGCCAGCAGCCGAATCGGAGGGCACGGCAATGAGCAGTTCTTC	CASSRIGGHGNEQFF
once	TRBV27	TRBJ2-7	.	TGTGCCAGCAGTTCACAGCGCTTTACGGGCTACGAGCAGTACTTC	CASSSQRFTGYEQYF
.	TRBV5-8	TRBJ2-5	.	TGTGCCAGCAGCTTGGTCCAGGAACAAGAGACCCAGTACTTC	CASSLVQEQETQYF
once	TRBV4-1	TRBJ2-3	.	TGCGCCAGCAGCCAAGATTCGGCCTCCTGGGCCACAGATACGCAGTATTTT	CASSQDSASWATDTQYF
.	TRBV4-1	TRBJ1-2	TRBD1	TGCGCCAGCAGCCAGGGATCCGGGACAGGGTATGGCTACACCTTC	CASSQGSGTGYGYTF
.	TRBV19	TRBJ2-7	TRBD1	TGTGCCAGTAGTGGGCAGGGGGTAGCCGAGCAGTACTTC	CASSGQGVAEQYF
.	TRBV2	TRBJ1-4	TRBD1	TGTGCCAGCACCAGACAGGGAACGCCCCACACTAATGAAAAACTGTTTTTT	CASTRQGTPHTNEKLFF
.	TRBV6-5	TRBJ2-2	.	TGTGCCAGCAGTTCCATATTTGGCCGCACCGGGGAGCTGTTTTTT	CASSSIFGRTGELFF
.	TRBV5-1	TRBJ2-7	.	TGCGCCAGCAGCTTGGATCAGGTCGAGCAGTACTTC	CASSLDQVEQYF
.	TRBV4-2	TRBJ2-3	TRBD2	TGTGCCAGCAGCCTGAGTCTAGCGGGGGCAACTAGCACAGATACGCAGTATTTT	CASSLSLAGATSTDTQYF
.	TRBV12-2	TRBJ2-3	.	TGTGCAAGTCGGTACGCCCGCGGGGAGGCCCGGCCGAGCCAGGCCTATACGCAGTATTTT	CASRYARGEARPSQAYTQYF
.	TRBV6-5	TRBJ2-7	.	TGTGCCAGCGCCCGCCAGGGTGGAGGGTACGAGCAGTACTTC	CASARQGGGYEQYF
.	TRBV28	TRBJ2-7	TRBD2	TGTGCCAGCAGTTCAACTAGCGGGGTGAGCTACGAGCAGTACTTC	CASSSTSGVSYEQYF
.	TRBV5-6	TRBJ2-7	.	TGTGCCAGCAGCTTGGCAGGGGCGCTTCGCGAGCAGTACTTC	CASSLAGALREQYF
.	TRBV28	TRBJ2-1	TRBD1	TGTGCCAGCAGTTTTATCCCTGGACAGGCAGCGAGTTACAATGAGCAGTTCTTC	CASSFIPGQAASYNEQFF
.	TRBV7-6	TRBJ2-2	.	TGTGCCACTGAGCCTTTGGGCACCGGGGAGCTGTTTTTT	CATEPLGTGELFF
.	TRBV2	TRBJ1-1	TRBD1	TGTGCCAGCAGTGAAGGACAGGGCGTATACACTGAAGCTTTCTTT	CASSEGQGVYTEAFF
once	TRBV9	TRBJ2-1	TRBD2	TGTGCCAGCAGCGTAGGCGGGAGACGGGACAATGAGCAGTTCTTC	CASSVGGRRDNEQFF
.	TRBV6-6	TRBJ1-1	TRBD1	TGTGCCAGCAGTTTCGGACAGGGCGATAACACTGAAGCTTTCTTT	CASSFGQGDNTEAFF
once	TRBV13	TRBJ2-2	TRBD2	TGTGCCAGCAGCTCCGGGACTAGCGGGTCCTTCACCGGGGAGCTGTTTTTT	CASSSGTSGSFTGELFF
once	TRBV28	TRBJ2-3	TRBD2	TGTGCCAGCAGTTTAGCGGGAGTTTTTCTGGATACGCAGTATTTT	CASSLAGVFLDTQYF
.	TRBV27	TRBJ2-1	.	TGTGCCAGCAGTCGAGACAGGTACAATGAGCAGTTCTTC	CASSRDRYNEQFF
once	TRBV5-8	TRBJ2-3	TRBD2	TGTGCCAGCAGCCTCGCCTTACTAGCGGCTAGCACAGATACGCAGTATTTT	CASSLALLAASTDTQYF
once	TRBV13	TRBJ2-3	TRBD2	TGTGCCAGTGAGACTAGCGGGATCGGGCCAGATACGCAGTATTTT	CASETSGIGPDTQYF
.	TRBV5-1	TRBJ2-3	TRBD2	TGCGCCAGCACCCTTCCGACTAGCGGGAACACAGATACGCAGTATTTT	CASTLPTSGNTDTQYF
.	TRBV4-1	TRBJ1-1	.	TGCGCCAGCAGCCAAGTTTTAGCGAACACTGAAGCTTTCTTT	CASSQVLANTEAFF
once	TRBV19	TRBJ2-3	.	TGTGCCAGTAACGAGGGACTCACAGATACGCAGTATTTT	CASNEGLTDTQYF
.	TRBV7-8	TRBJ2-1	.	TGTGCCAGCAGCTTAGCGCAAGACGGGGAGTTCTTC	CASSLAQDGEFF
.	TRBV11-2	TRBJ2-7	TRBD2	TGTGCCAGCAGCGTTTGGGGGGTTCGGACTAGCGCGTTCCCGAACGAGCAGTACTTC	CASSVWGVRTSAFPNEQYF
.	TRBV5-8	TRBJ2-7	.	TGTGCCAGCAGCTTGGACAGGGGAGGGTTCAGGGTTGATGAGCAGTACTTC	CASSLDRGGFRVDEQYF
.	TRBV5-6	TRBJ2-1	.	TGTGCCAGCAGCTTGGAGCCGCCACCCTGGGGCTACAATGAGCAGTTCTTC	CASSLEPPPWGYNEQFF
.	TRBV5-5	TRBJ2-7	.	TGTGCCAGCAGCTTGGGCAACGGGGCAGGGACATACTACGAGCAGTACTTC	CASSLGNGAGTYYEQYF
.	TRBV11-3	TRBJ2-3	.	TGTGCCAGCAGCTCGGGATCCACAGATACGCAGTATTTT	CASSSGSTDTQYF
.	TRBV7-6	TRBJ2-7	TRBD2	TGTGCCAGCAGCCTCAGACTAGCGGGAGTGGACGAGCAGTACTTC	CASSLRLAGVDEQYF
.	TRBV5-6	TRBJ2-5	.	TGTGCCAGCAGCTTGGGGAACCAAGAGACCCAGTACTTC	CASSLGNQETQYF
.	TRBV30	TRBJ2-7	TRBD2	TGTGCCTGGAGTTTGGGGACTAGCGGGAACGAGCAGTACTTC	CAWSLGTSGNEQYF